Following are 19 T cell receptor beta chains from one sample sequenced in a study of cytomegalovirus exposure and HLA in healthy donors. Use of 60 Vbeta and 13 Jbeta primers characterized the PCR. Sequenced by immunoSEQ multiplex PCR; TCRdb stores in-frame clones only, minus some. The sample yields 100,000 to 120,000 clones, 75% seen once. Input material: PBMCs. The receptors come from a man aged 40-49 years in good health and CMV-seronegative.

This rearrangement joins TRBV7-6 to TRBJ2-3, with a weak D call TRBD2 (5 bases). CDR3 length: 16 residues. V lost 4 bases to trimming and J lost 1 base, with 15 bases between them. From germline, CDR1 is SGHVS and CDR2 FNYEAQ. The CDR3 nucleotides are TGTGCCAGCAGCTCAGTAGCGAGTTCAGGCACAGATACGCAGTATTTT. Residues: CASSSVASSGTDTQYF.

This chain links TRBV7-2 with TRBJ1-1, with 9 bases that match TRBD1. With V trimmed by 3 bases and J by 4 bases, 6 bases remained unmatched. Looked up from germline, CDR1 is SGHTA and CDR2 is FQGNSA. The CDR3 totals 15 residues. The CDR3 sequence: CASSFSPTGGTEAFF. Here the CDR3 DNA reads TGTGCCAGCAGCTTCTCTCCGACAGGGGGCACTGAAGCTTTCTTT. Using reference TRBV7-2 and TRBJ1-1 for the parts outside the CDR3, the full variable domain is GAGVSQSPSNKVTEKGKDVELRCDPISGHTALYWYRQSLGQGLEFLIYFQGNSAPDKSGLPSDRFSAERTGGSVSTLTIQRTQQEDSAVYLCASSFSPTGGTEAFFGQGTRLTVV.

The chain carries TRBV30 and TRBJ1-1; 9 bases fit TRBD1. This CDR3 spans 15 amino acids. The germline V gene encodes CDR1 GTSNPN and CDR2 SVGIG (reference sequence). With V trimmed by 3 bases and J by 0 bases, 5 bases remained unmatched. Here the CDR3 DNA reads TGTGCCTGGAGCGTCGGACAGGGGATGAACACTGAAGCTTTCTTT. This codes for CAWSVGQGMNTEAFF.

The rearrangement links TRBV4-1 to TRBJ2-7, with a possible D match to TRBD1 (7 bases). This CDR3 contains 14 residues. Trimming pared 0 bases from V and 6 bases from J, leaving 12 bases between. CDR1 MGHRA and CDR2 YSYEKL come from the germline V gene. CDR3 in amino acids: CASSQDQEGAEQYF. Written as DNA, the CDR3 is TGCGCCAGCAGCCAAGATCAGGAGGGGGCCGAGCAGTACTTC.

V gene TRBV5-6 combines with J gene TRBJ2-7; 9 bases line up with TRBD1. The length of the CDR3 is 15 residues. In germline, CDR1 is SGHDT, CDR2 YYEEEE. V was clipped by 6 bases and J by 4 bases; unmatched bases: 11. CDR3: CASTENRDRDYEQYF. CDR3 nucleotides: TGTGCCAGCACTGAGAACCGGGACAGGGATTACGAGCAGTACTTC.

The V and J genes are TRBV7-2 and TRBJ2-7; D may be TRBD2 (6 bases). Germline CDR1 SGHTA, CDR2 FQGNSA. The CDR3 has 16 amino acids. The germline V and J ends were trimmed by 1 base and 6 bases, with 19 bases remaining between them. Here the CDR3 DNA reads TGTGCCAGCAGCTTAGTAAGGAATTGGGCCGGGAGCGAGCAGTACTTC. This sequence encodes CASSLVRNWAGSEQYF.

The chain joins TRBV2 to TRBJ1-4, with a tentative D call TRBD1 (6 bases). Germline values: CDR1 SNHLY, CDR2 FYNNEI. Trimming pared 10 bases from V and 2 bases from J, leaving 17 bases between. CDR3 length: 15 amino acids. CDR3 sequence (DNA): TGTGCCACCCGAATCGTGGGGGCGACTAATGAAAAACTGTTTTTT. Encoded protein: CATRIVGATNEKLFF.

The chain recombines TRBV27 with TRBJ2-5, with 10 nucleotides matching TRBD1. The V segment lost 6 bases and the J segment 14 bases; nucleotides outside the gene matches: 18. The germline V gene encodes CDR1 MNHEY and CDR2 SMNVEV (reference sequence). This CDR3 is 15 amino acids long. CDR3 in DNA: TGTGCCAGCAGCTGGGCCGGGACAGGGGACCACCCGCGATACTTC. It specifies CASSWAGTGDHPRYF.

This sequence joins TRBV4-3 and TRBJ1-4; D call uncertain. The CDR3 loop spans 15 amino acids. Per the germline V gene, CDR1 is LGHNA and CDR2 is YSLEER. Trimming cost V 0 bases and J 7 bases, with 12 bases left between them. Written as DNA, the CDR3 is TGCGCCAGCAGCCAAGATCCTTCGGTCGGTGAAAAACTGTTTTTT. Encoded protein: CASSQDPSVGEKLFF.

The chain carries TRBV27 and TRBJ2-7; TRBD2 might be the D (6 bases). With 7 bases removed from V and 2 bases from J, the gap between germline ends came to 18 bases. The germline gives CDR1 MNHEY, CDR2 SMNVEV (reference sequence). The CDR3 is 15 amino acids. This CDR3 is CASKGLLKAPYEQYF. DNA for the CDR3: TGTGCCAGCAAGGGACTCTTAAAGGCCCCCTACGAGCAGTACTTC.

V gene TRBV19 combines with J gene TRBJ2-7; 9 bases align to TRBD2. Per the germline V gene, CDR1 is LNHDA and CDR2 is SQIVND (reference sequence). The length of the CDR3 is 13 residues. The J segment lost 5 bases and the V segment lost 4 bases, leaving 3 bases of the junction unmatched. CDR3 in DNA: TGTGCCAGTAGTAGGGGACTAGCTGACGAGCAGTACTTC. It translates to CASSRGLADEQYF.

This chain links TRBV4-1 with TRBJ1-1; D is possibly TRBD1 (6 bases). The CDR3 loop spans 16 amino acids. CDR1 and CDR2 (germline): MGHRA, YSYEKL. Trimming removed 6 bases from V and 1 base from J, with 18 bases in between. CDR3 nucleotides: TGCGCCAGCAGTGCTCCCCGTCGGACAGAGAACACTGAAGCTTTCTTT. This encodes CASSAPRRTENTEAFF.

V and J are TRBV5-1 and TRBJ2-7; 9 nucleotides agree with TRBD2. The CDR3 runs to 17 residues. Germline CDR1 reads SGHRS; CDR2 reads YFSETQ. The V gene end was trimmed by 3 bases and the J gene end by 7 bases; junction bases not matched to a gene: 17. As DNA, the CDR3 is TGCGCCAGCAGCTACCTGGTCGTGACTAGCGGTCCCCGGGAGCAGTACTTC. This codes for CASSYLVVTSGPREQYF.

This chain connects TRBV4-2 to TRBJ2-2; D unclear. The CDR3 runs 11 residues. Trimming took off 8 bases at V and 7 bases at J, with 8 bases between the two ends. Germline V gene sequence: CDR1 LGHNA, CDR2 YNFKEQ. The chain's CDR3 is CASAVVGELFF. CDR3 nucleotides: TGTGCCAGCGCGGTTGTCGGGGAGCTGTTTTTT.

The rearrangement joins TRBV7-3 to TRBJ2-3; 7 bases are a match to TRBD2. Germline assignment: CDR1 SGHTA and CDR2 FQGTGA. Trimming removed 4 bases from V and 0 bases from J; junction bases left unmatched: 7. The CDR3 sequence is 16 residues long. CDR3 in DNA: TGTGCCAGCAGCTCAGAGGGCGGGGGAAGCACAGATACGCAGTATTTT. Residues: CASSSEGGGSTDTQYF.

The V gene is TRBV11-2, the J gene TRBJ2-3, with 7 bases aligning to TRBD1. The CDR3 has 16 amino acids. Germline CDR1 and CDR2: SGHAT and FQNNGV. With V trimmed by 0 bases and J by 4 bases, 7 bases remained unmatched. The CDR3, as DNA: TGTGCCAGCAGCTTAGATTCGAGACAGGGCCCAGATACGCAGTATTTT. It yields the protein CASSLDSRQGPDTQYF.

The chain is built from TRBV12-5 and TRBJ1-5; D may be TRBD1 (6 bases). The CDR3 consists of 16 residues. The germline V gene encodes CDR1 LGHNT and CDR2 FRNRAP. V gave up 0 bases and J gave up 2 bases, with 11 bases separating them. CDR3 bases: TGTGCTAGTGGTTTGGTAGGGGGAGTGCGCAATCAGCCCCAGCATTTT. Its protein is CASGLVGGVRNQPQHF.

This sequence joins TRBV7-8 and TRBJ2-2; no firm D call. This CDR3 region has 14 residues. Germline-derived CDR1 and CDR2 are SGHVS and FQNEAQ. V was trimmed by 5 bases and J by 1 base, leaving 8 bases between them. The CDR3 protein is CASSVRWNTGELFF. The CDR3 nucleotides read TGTGCCAGCAGCGTCAGGTGGAACACCGGGGAGCTGTTTTTT.

This rearrangement joins TRBV6-5 to TRBJ1-6, with 8 bases that match TRBD1. CDR3 length: 12 residues. J was trimmed by 10 bases and V by 8 bases; bases with no gene match: 4. Germline V gene data show CDR1 as MNHEY and CDR2 as SVGAGI. The CDR3 DNA follows: TGTGCCAGCGGAGACAGGGGATCACCCCTCCACTTT. Translated: CASGDRGSPLHF.